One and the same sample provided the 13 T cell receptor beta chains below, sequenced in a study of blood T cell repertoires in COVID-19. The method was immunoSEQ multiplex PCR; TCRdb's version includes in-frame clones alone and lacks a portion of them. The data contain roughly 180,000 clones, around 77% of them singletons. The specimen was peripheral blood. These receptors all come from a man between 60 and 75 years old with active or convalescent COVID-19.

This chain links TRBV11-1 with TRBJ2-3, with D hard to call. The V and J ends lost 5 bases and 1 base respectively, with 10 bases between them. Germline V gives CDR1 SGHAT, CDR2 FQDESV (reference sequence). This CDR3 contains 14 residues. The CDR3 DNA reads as TGTGCCAGCAGCCGATTTCGGGGCACAGATACGCAGTATTTT. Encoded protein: CASSRFRGTDTQYF.

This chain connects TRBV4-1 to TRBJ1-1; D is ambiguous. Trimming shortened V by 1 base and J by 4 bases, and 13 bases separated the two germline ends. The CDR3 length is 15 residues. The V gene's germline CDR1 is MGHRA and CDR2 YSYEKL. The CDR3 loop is CASSQGHGIFTEAFF. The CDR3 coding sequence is TGCGCCAGCAGCCAAGGACACGGGATTTTCACTGAAGCTTTCTTT.

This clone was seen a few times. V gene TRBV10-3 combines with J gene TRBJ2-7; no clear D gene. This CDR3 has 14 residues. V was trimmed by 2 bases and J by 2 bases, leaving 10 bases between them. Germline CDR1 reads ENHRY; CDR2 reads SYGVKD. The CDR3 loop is CAISEPSPPYEQYF. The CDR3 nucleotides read TGTGCCATCAGTGAGCCGTCCCCTCCCTACGAGCAGTACTTC.

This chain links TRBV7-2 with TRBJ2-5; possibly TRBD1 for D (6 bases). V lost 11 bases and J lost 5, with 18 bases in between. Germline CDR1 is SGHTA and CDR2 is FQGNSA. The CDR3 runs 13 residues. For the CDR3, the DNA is TGTGCCGGGGGCCCAGGAGGCCCGGAGACCCAGTACTTC. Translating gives CAGGPGGPETQYF.

The CDR3 protein is CASSTRTSSGNYEQYF. The CDR3 nucleotides read TGTGCCAGCAGTACTCGGACTAGCTCTGGAAACTACGAGCAGTACTTC. This chain joins TRBV6-6 and TRBJ2-7, with 8 bases identical to TRBD2. This CDR3 region has 16 residues. V lost 5 bases and J lost 3; bases outside the gene matches: 12. Germline CDR1 is MNHNY and CDR2 is SVGAGI (reference sequence).

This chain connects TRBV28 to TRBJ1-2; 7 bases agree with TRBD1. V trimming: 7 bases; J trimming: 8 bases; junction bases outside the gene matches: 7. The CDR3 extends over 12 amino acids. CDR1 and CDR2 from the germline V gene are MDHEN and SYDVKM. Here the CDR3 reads CASIPGGGGYTF. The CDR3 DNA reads TGTGCCAGCATACCAGGGGGTGGCGGCTACACCTTC.

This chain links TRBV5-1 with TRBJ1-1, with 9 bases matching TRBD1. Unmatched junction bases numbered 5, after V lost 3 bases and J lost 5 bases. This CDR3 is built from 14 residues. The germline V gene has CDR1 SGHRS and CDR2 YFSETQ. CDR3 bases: TGCGCCAGCAGCTCGACAGGGGGAGGGACTGAAGCTTTCTTT. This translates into CASSSTGGGTEAFF. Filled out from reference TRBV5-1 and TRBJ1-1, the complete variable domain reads KAGVTQTPRYLIKTRGQQVTLSCSPISGHRSVSWYQQTPGQGLQFLFEYFSETQRNKGNFPGRFSGRQFSNSRSEMNVSTLELGDSALYLCASSSTGGGTEAFFGQGTRLTVV.

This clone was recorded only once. This CDR3 reads CASSYSGEGNEKLFF. CDR3 DNA: TGTGCCAGCAGTTACAGCGGGGAGGGTAATGAAAAACTGTTTTTT. The J gene is TRBJ1-4, the V gene TRBV6-5; no definite D call. With 2 bases removed from V and 4 bases from J, the gap between germline ends came to 11 bases. The CDR3 sequence is 15 residues long. Germline-derived CDR1 and CDR2 are MNHEY and SVGAGI.

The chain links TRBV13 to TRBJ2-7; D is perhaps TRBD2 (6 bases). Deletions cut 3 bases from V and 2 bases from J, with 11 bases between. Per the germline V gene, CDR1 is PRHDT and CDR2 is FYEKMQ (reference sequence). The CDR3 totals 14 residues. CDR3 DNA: TGTGCCAGCAGCTTCACGGGGAGGACCTACGAGCAGTACTTC. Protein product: CASSFTGRTYEQYF.

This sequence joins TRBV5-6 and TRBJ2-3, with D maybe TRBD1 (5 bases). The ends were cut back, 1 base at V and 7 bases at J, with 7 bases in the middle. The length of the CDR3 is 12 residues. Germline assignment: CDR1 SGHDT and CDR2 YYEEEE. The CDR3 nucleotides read TGTGCCAGCAGCTTGTCGGACAATACGCAGTATTTT. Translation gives CASSLSDNTQYF.

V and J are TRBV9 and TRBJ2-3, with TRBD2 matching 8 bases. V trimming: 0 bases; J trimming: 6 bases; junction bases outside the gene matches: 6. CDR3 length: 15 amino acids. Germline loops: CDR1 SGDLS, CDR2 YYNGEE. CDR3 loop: CASSVARSGIDTQYF. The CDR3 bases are TGTGCCAGCAGCGTAGCTCGTAGCGGGATTGATACGCAGTATTTT.

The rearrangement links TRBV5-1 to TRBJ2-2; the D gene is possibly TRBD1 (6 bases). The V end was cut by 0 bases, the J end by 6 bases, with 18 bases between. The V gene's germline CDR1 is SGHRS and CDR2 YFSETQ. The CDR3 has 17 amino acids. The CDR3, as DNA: TGCGCCAGCAGCTTGGGGATACAGGGATGGGGCGCCGGGGAGCTGTTTTTT. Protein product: CASSLGIQGWGAGELFF. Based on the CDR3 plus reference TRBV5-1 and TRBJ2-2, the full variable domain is KAGVTQTPRYLIKTRGQQVTLSCSPISGHRSVSWYQQTPGQGLQFLFEYFSETQRNKGNFPGRFSGRQFSNSRSEMNVSTLELGDSALYLCASSLGIQGWGAGELFFGEGSRLTVL.

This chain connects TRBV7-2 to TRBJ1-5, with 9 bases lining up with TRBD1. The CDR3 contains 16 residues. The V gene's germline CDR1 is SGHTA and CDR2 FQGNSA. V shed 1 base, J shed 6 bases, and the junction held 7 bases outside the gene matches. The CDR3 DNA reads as TGTGCCAGCAGCTTAGGGACAGGGGCCTTTCGTCAGCCCCAGCATTTT. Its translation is CASSLGTGAFRQPQHF.